A selection of T cell receptor beta chains follows, all from one sample in a study of blood T cell repertoires in COVID-19. Measured with immunoSEQ multiplex PCR; TCRdb has only the in-frame clones, and not every one. The table lists around 100,000 clones, about 86% of them singletons. The source material was peripheral blood. These receptors came from a woman of 80 years or more with active or convalescent COVID-19. The CDR3 runs from the conserved cysteine through the conserved F or W. Fields, in order: J gene, clone size, V gene, CDR3 protein. Clone size appears in some rows only: once, few, many, or a class for an expanded clone.

TRBJ1-5 | NA | TRBV19 | CASSMGASWTGGRYSNQPQHF
TRBJ1-6 | NA | TRBV19 | CASSIDPPGSGRNSPLHF
TRBJ2-5 | NA | TRBV2 | CASQQGSGETQYF
TRBJ2-3 | NA | TRBV19 | CASSIPGGPDTQYF
TRBJ1-5 | once | TRBV15 | CATSRDTGSLGPQHF
TRBJ2-6 | NA | TRBV5-1 | CASSLEMQGASGANVLTF
TRBJ2-3 | NA | TRBV25-1 | CASSATSTDTQYF
TRBJ1-2 | few | TRBV28 | CASSLPTGLGYGYTF
TRBJ2-7 | NA | TRBV6-6 | CASSLPGTGGEQYF
TRBJ2-1 | NA | TRBV3-1/TRBV3-2 | CASSQIDRGRPNEQFF
TRBJ2-1 | NA | TRBV5-1 | CASSLAWGSGNEQFF